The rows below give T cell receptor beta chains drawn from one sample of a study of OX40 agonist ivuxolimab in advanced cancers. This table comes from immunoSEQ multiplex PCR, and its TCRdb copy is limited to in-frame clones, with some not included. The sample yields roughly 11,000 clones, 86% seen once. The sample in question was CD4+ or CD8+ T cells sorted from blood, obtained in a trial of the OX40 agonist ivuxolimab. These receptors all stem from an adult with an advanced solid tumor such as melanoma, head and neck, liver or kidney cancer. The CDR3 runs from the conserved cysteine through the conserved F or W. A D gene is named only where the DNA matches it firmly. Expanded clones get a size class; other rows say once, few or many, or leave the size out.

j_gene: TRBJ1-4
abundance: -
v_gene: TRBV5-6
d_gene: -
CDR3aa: CASSLFINEKLFF

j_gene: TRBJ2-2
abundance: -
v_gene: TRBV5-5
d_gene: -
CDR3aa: CASSSYTGELFF

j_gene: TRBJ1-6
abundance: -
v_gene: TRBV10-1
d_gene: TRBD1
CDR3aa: CASRDSYNSPLHF

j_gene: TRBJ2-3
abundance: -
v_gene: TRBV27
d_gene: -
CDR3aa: CASSSPRTDTQYF

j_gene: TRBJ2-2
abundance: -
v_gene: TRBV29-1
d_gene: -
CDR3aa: CSVEGETGELFF

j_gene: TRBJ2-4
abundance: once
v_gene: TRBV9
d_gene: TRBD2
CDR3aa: CASSLAGDVINIQYF

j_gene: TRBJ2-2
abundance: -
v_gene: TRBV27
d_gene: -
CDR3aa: CASSFSPVNTGELFF

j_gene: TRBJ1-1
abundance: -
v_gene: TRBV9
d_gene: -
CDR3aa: CASSAEGWEEAFF

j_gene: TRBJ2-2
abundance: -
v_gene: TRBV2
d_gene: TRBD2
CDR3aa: CASRPTSGGAGAGELFF

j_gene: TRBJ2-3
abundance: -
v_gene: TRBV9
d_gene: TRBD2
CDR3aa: CASSAALAGAPHTQYF

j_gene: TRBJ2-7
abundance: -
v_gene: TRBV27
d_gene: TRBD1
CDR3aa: CASSLTRQGAIYEQYF

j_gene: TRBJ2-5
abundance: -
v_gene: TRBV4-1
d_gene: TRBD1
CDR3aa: CASSPRTGLETQYF

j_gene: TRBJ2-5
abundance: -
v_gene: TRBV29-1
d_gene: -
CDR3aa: CSVGQQETQYF

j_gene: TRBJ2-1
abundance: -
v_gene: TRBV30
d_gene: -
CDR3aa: CAWSRQNEQFF

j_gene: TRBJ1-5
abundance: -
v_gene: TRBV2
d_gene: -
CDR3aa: CASSDSQRRWQPQHF

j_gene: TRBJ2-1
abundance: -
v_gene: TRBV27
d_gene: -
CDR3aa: CASSFLRGDEQFF

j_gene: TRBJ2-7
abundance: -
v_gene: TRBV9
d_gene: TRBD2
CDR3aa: CASSVYPGTSRDEQYF

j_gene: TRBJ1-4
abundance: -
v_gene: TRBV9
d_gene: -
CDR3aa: CASSAGLGKNEKLFF

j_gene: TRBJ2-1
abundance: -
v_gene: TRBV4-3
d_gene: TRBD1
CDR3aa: CASSQIGTGVNEQFF

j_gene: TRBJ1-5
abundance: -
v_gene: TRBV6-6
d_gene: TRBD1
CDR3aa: CASRPGTGGTQPQHF

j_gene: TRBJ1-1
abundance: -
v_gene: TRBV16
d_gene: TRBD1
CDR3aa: CASSRETGGNTEAFF

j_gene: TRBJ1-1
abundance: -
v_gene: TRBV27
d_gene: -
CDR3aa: CASSPMLGAGTEAFF

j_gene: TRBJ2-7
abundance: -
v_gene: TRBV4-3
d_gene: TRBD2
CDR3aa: CASSQARLAGEISYEQYF

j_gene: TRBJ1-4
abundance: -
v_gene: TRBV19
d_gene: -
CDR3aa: CASSISWANEKLFF

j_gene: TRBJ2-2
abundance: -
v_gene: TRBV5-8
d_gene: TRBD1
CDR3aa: CASSLWTGVPGELFF

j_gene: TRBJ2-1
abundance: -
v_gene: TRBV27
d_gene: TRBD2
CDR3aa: CASSSPSGGPYSKEFF

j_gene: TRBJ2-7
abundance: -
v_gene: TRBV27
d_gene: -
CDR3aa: CASGLNSGWGEQYF

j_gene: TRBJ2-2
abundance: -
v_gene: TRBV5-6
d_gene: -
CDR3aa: CASSLTGLDTGELFF

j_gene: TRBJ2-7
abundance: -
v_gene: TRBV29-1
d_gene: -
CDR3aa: CSVEDPGAGWDEQYF

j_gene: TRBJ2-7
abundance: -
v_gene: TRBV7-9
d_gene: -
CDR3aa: CASSPGAVYEQYF

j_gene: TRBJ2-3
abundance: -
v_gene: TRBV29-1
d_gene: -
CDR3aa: CSVDAMVGVARTDTQYF

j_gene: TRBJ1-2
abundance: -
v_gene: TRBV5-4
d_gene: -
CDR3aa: CASSPQGSGYTF

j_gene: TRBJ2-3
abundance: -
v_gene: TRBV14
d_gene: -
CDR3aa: CASSRLRGATDTQYF